Here is one T cell receptor (beta chain) with its context. Its antigen is unidentified. The data were taken from a study of cytomegalovirus exposure and HLA in healthy donors. Notes on the study in general: One variant, a missense change in DCLRE1C, was linked in a later analysis to TCR beta V- and J-gene trimming.

The CDR3 is 11 amino acids. Germline V gene sequence: CDR1 DFQATT, CDR2 SNEGSKA (reference sequence). Trimming left V 2 bases short and J 2 bases short, with 3 bases between. Amplification used 60 Vbeta primers and 13 Jbeta primers. Only in-frame clones appear in the TCRdb table, and some are missing; sequencing was by immunoSEQ multiplex PCR. The repertoire holds about 240,000 clones, about 77% seen once, with around 0.44% in the top ten. The chain has TRBV20-1 and TRBJ1-1; D is ambiguous. The TCR was taken from a boy aged 5-17 years in good health and CMV-seronegative. The sequenced sample was PBMCs. CDR3 in amino acids: CSARLNTEAFF. CDR3 DNA: TGCAGTGCTAGACTTAACACTGAAGCTTTCTTT.